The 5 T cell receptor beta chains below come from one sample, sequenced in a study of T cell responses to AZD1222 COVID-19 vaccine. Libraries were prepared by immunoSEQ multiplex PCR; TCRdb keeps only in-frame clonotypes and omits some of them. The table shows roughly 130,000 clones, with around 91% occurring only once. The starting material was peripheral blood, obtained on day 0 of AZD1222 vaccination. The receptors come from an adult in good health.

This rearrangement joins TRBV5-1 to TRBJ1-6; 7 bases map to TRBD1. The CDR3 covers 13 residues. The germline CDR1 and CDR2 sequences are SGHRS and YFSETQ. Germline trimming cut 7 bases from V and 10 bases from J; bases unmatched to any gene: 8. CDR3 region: CASRETGESPLHF. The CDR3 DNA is TGCGCCAGCCGGGAAACAGGGGAATCACCCCTCCACTTT.

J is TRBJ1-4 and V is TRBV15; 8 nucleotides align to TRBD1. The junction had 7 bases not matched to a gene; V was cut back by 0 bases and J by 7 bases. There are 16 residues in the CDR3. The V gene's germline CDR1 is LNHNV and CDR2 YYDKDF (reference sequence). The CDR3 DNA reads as TGTGCCACCAGCAGAGATCGACAGGGGCTCGGTGAAAAACTGTTTTTT. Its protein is CATSRDRQGLGEKLFF. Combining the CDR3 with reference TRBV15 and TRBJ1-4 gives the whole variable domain DAMVIQNPRYQVTQFGKPVTLSCSQTLNHNVMYWYQQKSSQAPKLLFHYYDKDFNNEADTPDNFQSRRPNTSFCFLDIRSPGLGDTAMYLCATSRDRQGLGEKLFFGSGTQLSVL.

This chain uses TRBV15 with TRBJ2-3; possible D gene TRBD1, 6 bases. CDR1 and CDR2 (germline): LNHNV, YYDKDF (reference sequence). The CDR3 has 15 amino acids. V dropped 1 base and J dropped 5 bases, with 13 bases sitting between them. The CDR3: CATSRGGPDGDTQYF. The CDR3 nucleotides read TGTGCCACCAGCAGAGGGGGGCCGGATGGAGATACGCAGTATTTT.

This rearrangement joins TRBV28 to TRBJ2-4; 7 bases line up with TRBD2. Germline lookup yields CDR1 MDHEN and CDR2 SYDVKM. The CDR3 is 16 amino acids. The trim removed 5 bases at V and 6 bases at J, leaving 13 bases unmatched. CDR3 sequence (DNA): TGTGCCAGCAGTAAGCGGGGCAGGATGTTAGGAAACATTCAGTACTTC. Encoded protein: CASSKRGRMLGNIQYF.

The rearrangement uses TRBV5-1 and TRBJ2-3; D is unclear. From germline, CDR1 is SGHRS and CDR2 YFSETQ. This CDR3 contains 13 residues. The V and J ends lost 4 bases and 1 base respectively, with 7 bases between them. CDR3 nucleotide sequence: TGCGCCAGCAGCCCCTCGGGCACAGATACGCAGTATTTT. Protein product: CASSPSGTDTQYF.